These 21 T cell receptor beta chains came from one sample sequenced in a study of Graves' ophthalmopathy and Graves' hyperthyroidism. Scientists amplified the TCR beta CDR3 regions from RNA transcripts. First-round RT-PCR relied on HTBI primers, and a second-round multiplex PCR came next. TCRdb re-analysed the multiplex PCR reads in MiXCR, keeping a single row per CDR3 protein. The sample contains about 500,000 distinct CDR3 sequences, roughly 40% of which appear only once. Sequenced input: peripheral blood or thyroid tissue (not recorded which). These receptors were collected from an adult man with Graves' hyperthyroidism.

This clonotype was recorded many times. This rearrangement joins TRBV13 to TRBJ1-2; perhaps TRBD1 as D (5 bases). The CDR3 loop spans 15 amino acids. V shed 5 bases and J shed 8 bases, with 21 bases lying between them. Germline loops: CDR1 PRHDT, CDR2 FYEKMQ (reference sequence). The CDR3, as DNA: TGTGCCAGCAGCGCCGGGACGGACCCCGCGGGGGGCTACACCTTC. Protein: CASSAGTDPAGGYTF.

Concerning this clonotype itself: A read error may be the cause here, since a much bigger clone is one base away. J is TRBJ1-5 and V is TRBV10-3; 7 nucleotides match TRBD1. CDR3 length equals 15 residues. Per the germline V gene, CDR1 is ENHRY and CDR2 is SYGVKD. The CDR3 region has the DNA TGTGCCAGCAGTTTGAATACAGGGGAAAATCAGCACCAGCATTTT. This gives the protein CASSLNTGENQHQHF.

This clonotype occurred many times. This sequence joins TRBV19 and TRBJ2-6; perhaps TRBD1 as D (6 bases). Germline values: CDR1 LNHDA, CDR2 SQIVND (reference sequence). The V end was cut by 3 bases, the J end by 2 bases, with 11 bases between. The CDR3 spans 16 residues. The CDR3, as DNA: TGTGCCAGTAGTATTATCGAGGGGGCTGGGGCCAACGTCCTGACTTTC. Its translation: CASSIIEGAGANVLTF.

The chain uses TRBV7-2 and TRBJ2-7; TRBD2 aligns across 10 bases. V dropped 5 bases and J dropped 4; count of bases not matched to a gene: 17. Germline CDR1 reads SGHTA; CDR2 reads FQGNSA. The CDR3 covers 18 residues. The CDR3 region has the DNA TGTGCCAGCAGCCAAACGAGCGCGGCTAGCGGGAGTTTTTACGAGCAGTACTTC. Translation gives CASSQTSAASGSFYEQYF.

With regard to this clonotype: This may arise from a read error, as a much more abundant clone is one base away. The rearrangement links TRBV2 to TRBJ1-1; D uncertain. Germline lookup yields CDR1 SNHLY and CDR2 FYNNEI. V was shortened by 4 bases and J by 1 base, with 7 bases between the two germline ends. This CDR3 spans 13 amino acids. The DNA for the CDR3 is TGTGCCAGCAGTGCTTCAGAGAACACTGAAGCTTTCTTT. Translating gives CASSASENTEAFF.

This clonotype was seen many times. The gene calls are TRBV9 and TRBJ1-6; no reliable D call. CDR3 length equals 12 residues. Germline lookup yields CDR1 SGDLS and CDR2 YYNGEE. The V end lost 3 bases, the J end lost 10 bases, and 8 bases lay between the germline ends. The DNA for the CDR3 is TGTGCCAGCAGCGCCCCAGGATCACCCCTCCACTTT. This gives the protein CASSAPGSPLHF.

Only a few counts were recorded for this clonotype. The chain joins TRBV7-9 to TRBJ1-2, with a possible D match to TRBD1 (5 bases). The V gene's germline CDR1 is SEHNR and CDR2 FQNEAQ (reference sequence). The V end lost 5 bases, the J end lost 3 bases, and 16 bases lay between the germline ends. CDR3 length: 15 amino acids. CDR3 sequence: CASSMRTGTDYGYTF. The CDR3 bases are TGTGCCAGCAGCATGCGAACCGGGACGGACTATGGCTACACCTTC.

V and J are TRBV28 and TRBJ2-7, with TRBD1 identical over 8 bases. Germline lookup yields CDR1 MDHEN and CDR2 SYDVKM. This CDR3 comprises 14 residues. V shed 6 bases, J shed 6 bases, and the junction held 10 bases outside the gene matches. CDR3 DNA sequence: TGTGCCAGCAGAGAACAGGGGGAGAATGGCGAGCAGTACTTC. Its protein product is CASREQGENGEQYF.

This clonotype was seen at least ten times. V usage is TRBV12-3 or TRBV12-4 and J usage is TRBJ2-7; a possible D gene is TRBD2 (6 bases). Trimming left V 6 bases short and J 5 bases short, with 17 bases between. The CDR3 consists of 14 residues. The CDR3 bases are TGTGCCAGCAGCCTCGGAGGGGAAGTCAACGAGCAGTACTTC. Translating it yields CASSLGGEVNEQYF.

The table lists this clonotype with many counts. The chain uses TRBV19 and TRBJ1-2; TRBD1 aligns across 8 bases. The trim removed 4 bases at V and 0 bases at J, leaving 4 bases unmatched. Germline loops: CDR1 LNHDA, CDR2 SQIVND (reference sequence). CDR3 size: 15 residues. The CDR3 DNA sequence: TGTGCCAGTAGTACTGGGACAGGAGCTAACTATGGCTACACCTTC. Translation: CASSTGTGANYGYTF.

The chain couples TRBV6-5 to TRBJ2-6; D possibly uses TRBD1 or TRBD2 (5 bases each). Germline values: CDR1 MNHEY, CDR2 SVGAGI. V was clipped by 6 bases and J by 4 bases, with 10 bases between them. This CDR3 has 14 amino acids. This CDR3 is CASRRGVGANVLTF. The CDR3 coding sequence is TGTGCCAGCAGACGAGGGGTAGGGGCCAACGTCCTGACTTTC.

Of note for this clonotype: This clone may be a read error of a much larger clone one base away. The rearrangement links TRBV5-1 to TRBJ2-5; D is unclear. Trimming pared 9 bases from V and 1 base from J, leaving 16 bases between. The CDR3 extends over 14 amino acids. The germline V gene has CDR1 SGHRS and CDR2 YFSETQ. The CDR3 nucleotides are TGCGCCAACACGGACGGATACAGCCAAGAGACCCAGTACTTC. Amino acid sequence: CANTDGYSQETQYF.

The table lists this clonotype with many counts. The rearrangement joins TRBV19 to TRBJ1-5; D remains ambiguous. This CDR3 is built from 12 residues. From germline, CDR1 is LNHDA and CDR2 SQIVND (reference sequence). Trimming took 3 bases from V and 6 from J, leaving 6 bases between them. CDR3 nucleotides: TGTGCCAGTAGTATTGTGGGTCAGCCCCAGCATTTT. Translated, it gives CASSIVGQPQHF.

A few counts support this clonotype. The rearrangement uses TRBV7-2 and TRBJ1-2; 7 bases line up with TRBD1. The CDR3 extends over 15 amino acids. Germline assignment: CDR1 SGHTA and CDR2 FQGNSA. V was clipped by 7 bases and J by 5 bases; unmatched bases: 13. CDR3 region: CASTPFTGQTYGYTF. CDR3 coding DNA: TGTGCCAGCACCCCCTTCACGGGACAGACTTATGGCTACACCTTC.

There are a few counts of this clonotype. Germline is not matched at one junction end, which may reflect a read error. The chain links TRBV3-1 to TRBJ2-5; possibly TRBD1 for D (5 bases). The CDR3 is made up of 11 amino acids. The germline V gene has CDR1 LGHDT and CDR2 YNNKEL (reference sequence). In nucleotides, the CDR3 is TGTGCCAGCAGCGGACAAGAGACCCAGTGCTTC. It codes for CASSGQETQCF.

This clonotype was observed at least ten times. The germline gene is not matched at one end of the junction; a read error may be the cause. The chain employs TRBV7-9 and TRBJ1-1; D unresolved. This CDR3 spans 10 amino acids. The germline V gene has CDR1 SEHNR and CDR2 FQNEAQ (reference sequence). The CDR3 loop is CASSFAPLGW. CDR3 DNA sequence: TGTGCCAGCAGCTTCGCCCCACTGGGATGG.

This clonotype was counted ten times or more. V usage is TRBV9 and J usage is TRBJ1-6; D is unclear. CDR1 is SGDLS and CDR2 is YYNGEE in the germline V gene. V shed 0 bases and J shed 4 bases, with 14 bases lying between them. The CDR3 sequence is 17 residues long. CDR3 sequence reads: CASSVGSRLDYNSPLHF. Written as DNA, the CDR3 is TGTGCCAGCAGCGTAGGTTCCAGGCTCGATTATAATTCACCCCTCCACTTT. The variable domain in full, with the rest retrieved from reference TRBV9 and TRBJ1-6, is DSGVTQTPKHLITATGQRVTLRCSPRSGDLSVYWYQQSLDQGLQFLIQYYNGEERAKGNILERFSAQQFPDLHSELNLSSLELGDSALYFCASSVGSRLDYNSPLHFGNGTRLTVT.

This clonotype was seen ten or more times. The J gene is TRBJ1-1, the V gene TRBV7-9; 8 bases fit TRBD1. CDR3 length equals 14 residues. Germline loops: CDR1 SEHNR, CDR2 FQNEAQ (reference sequence). V shed 3 bases, J shed 5 bases, and the junction held 5 bases outside the gene matches. The CDR3, as DNA: TGTGCCAGCAGCTTGGGACAGGTTGGAACTGAAGCTTTCTTT. This sequence encodes CASSLGQVGTEAFF.

The gene calls are TRBV10-3 and TRBJ1-1; D unclear. CDR1 and CDR2 from the germline V gene are ENHRY and SYGVKD. The V end was cut by 11 bases, the J end by 0 bases, with 16 bases between. This CDR3 is 14 amino acids long. Here the CDR3 reads CAVSVLGVNTEAFF. The CDR3 nucleotides are TGTGCCGTCTCCGTCCTTGGGGTGAACACTGAAGCTTTCTTT.

The J gene is TRBJ2-5, the V gene TRBV29-1; 9 nucleotides line up with TRBD2. The CDR3 consists of 13 residues. J was trimmed by 5 bases and V by 5 bases; bases with no gene match: 6. The germline V gene encodes CDR1 SQVTM and CDR2 ANQGSEA. The CDR3 sequence is CSVLAGMLETQYF. CDR3 in DNA: TGCAGCGTTCTAGCGGGGATGTTGGAGACCCAGTACTTC.

V gene TRBV29-1 combines with J gene TRBJ2-5; D is uncertain. CDR3 size: 11 residues. V lost 8 bases, J lost 5 bases, and 12 bases lay in between. The germline V gene has CDR1 SQVTM and CDR2 ANQGSEA. The CDR3 protein is CSQGLLETQYF. The CDR3, as DNA: TGCAGCCAAGGGTTGTTGGAGACCCAGTACTTC.